These 17 T cell receptor beta chains were sequenced from one sample in a study of T cells in Graves' hyperthyroidism and ophthalmopathy. Amplified TCR beta CDR3 regions derived from RNA transcripts. Primed by the HTBI set, a first-round RT-PCR was run on the TCR CDR3. MiXCR, applied by TCRdb to the multiplex PCR reads, yields one record per CDR3 protein. The repertoire holds under 450,000 distinct CDR3 sequences, roughly 12% seen once, with about 20% in the top ten. Sequencing used blood. These receptors were obtained from a man aged 25 to 40 with Graves' hyperthyroidism that later progressed to Graves' ophthalmopathy.

This clonotype was recorded at least ten times. J is TRBJ2-1 and V is TRBV6-1; 9 bases align to TRBD2. The V gene end was trimmed by 2 bases and the J gene end by 4 bases; junction bases not matched to a gene: 12. The CDR3 consists of 18 residues. Germline V gene data show CDR1 as MNHNS and CDR2 as SASEGT. The CDR3 loop reads CASSEPRGAGGRYNEQFF. DNA for the CDR3: TGTGCCAGCAGTGAACCCCGGGGAGCGGGGGGCCGATACAATGAGCAGTTCTTC.

The table lists this clonotype with a few counts. The genes are TRBV12-3 or TRBV12-4 and TRBJ2-2, with D unclear. Deletions cut 3 bases from V and 0 bases from J, with 8 bases between. The CDR3 has 15 residues. CDR3 in DNA: TGTGCCAGCAGTTTCCAGGACCCGAACACCGGGGAGCTGTTTTTT. Protein: CASSFQDPNTGELFF.

This clonotype was found a few times. This rearrangement joins TRBV7-9 to TRBJ1-3, with D hard to call. With 1 base removed from V and 1 base from J, the gap between germline ends came to 11 bases. This CDR3 has 16 residues. Germline CDR1 and CDR2: SEHNR and FQNEAQ (reference sequence). CDR3 sequence reads: CASSLEGMRSGNTIYF. The DNA of the CDR3 is TGTGCCAGCAGCTTAGAAGGGATGCGATCTGGAAACACCATATATTTT.

The chain is built from TRBV29-1 and TRBJ2-5, with D unresolved. The germline V gene has CDR1 SQVTM and CDR2 ANQGSEA. V was shortened by 3 bases and J by 7 bases, with 9 bases between the two germline ends. The CDR3 sequence is 11 residues long. The CDR3 coding sequence is TGCAGCGTTGAGATCCCCCGGACCCAGTACTTC. It encodes CSVEIPRTQYF.

This clonotype showed up many times. J is TRBJ2-2 and V is TRBV5-1; tentatively, D is TRBD2 (6 bases). V was trimmed by 4 bases and J by 6 bases, leaving 19 bases between them. The CDR3 runs 16 residues. Germline V CDR1 and CDR2: SGHRS, YFSETQ. The CDR3 DNA is TGCGCCAGCAGCGTCCGGGCCCTGGAGGGATCCGGGGAGCTGTTTTTT. This gives the protein CASSVRALEGSGELFF.

This clonotype has ten or more counts. The rearrangement joins TRBV6-1 to TRBJ2-5, with 10 positions matching TRBD1. Losses at the gene ends were 6 bases for V and 4 bases for J; bases not matched to a gene: 8. Germline CDR1 is MNHNS and CDR2 is SASEGT. This CDR3 region has 15 residues. CDR3 protein: CASRPGQGSGETQYF. The CDR3 DNA is TGTGCCAGCAGACCGGGACAGGGGTCTGGAGAGACCCAGTACTTC.

This clonotype was recorded at least ten times. The V call is TRBV11-2, the J call TRBJ2-7; perhaps TRBD1 as D (5 bases). V lost 1 base to trimming and J lost 0 bases, with 13 bases between them. Germline CDR1 reads SGHAT; CDR2 reads FQNNGV. CDR3 length: 16 residues. The CDR3 loop is CASSLVLQGTSYEQYF. For the CDR3, the DNA is TGTGCCAGCAGCTTAGTTCTGCAGGGTACCTCCTACGAGCAGTACTTC.

This clonotype occurred many times. The V gene is TRBV7-8, the J gene TRBJ2-7; possibly TRBD1 or TRBD2 for D (5 bases each). Between the trimmed V and J ends, which lost 5 bases and 0 bases, there was a span of 14 bases. Germline V gene lookup returns CDR1 SGHVS and CDR2 FQNEAQ. CDR3 length equals 15 residues. Here the CDR3 DNA reads TGTGCCAGCAGCCCTTTTGAGGGGCACTCCTACGAGCAGTACTTC. Its protein is CASSPFEGHSYEQYF.

The table lists this clonotype with many counts. V and J are TRBV28 and TRBJ1-1, with TRBD1 identical over 8 bases. Per the germline V gene, CDR1 is MDHEN and CDR2 is SYDVKM. The CDR3 is 15 residues long. The junction had 9 bases not matched to a gene; V was cut back by 5 bases and J by 4 bases. This chain's CDR3 is CASSPNRGLGTEAFF. CDR3 nucleotide sequence: TGTGCCAGCAGTCCTAACAGGGGGTTAGGCACTGAAGCTTTCTTT.

The chain has TRBV28 and TRBJ1-5; D is possibly TRBD1 (6 bases). This CDR3 comprises 14 residues. Trimming pared 0 bases from V and 5 bases from J, leaving 8 bases between. Germline V gives CDR1 MDHEN, CDR2 SYDVKM. The DNA for the CDR3 is TGTGCCAGCAGTTTATGGGGGGGGCATCAGCCCCAGCATTTT. It codes for CASSLWGGHQPQHF.

This clonotype was recorded many times. The CDR3 region has the DNA TGTGCCAGCAGCCCACCCCAGCGGGGGGAAGAGACCCAGTACTTC. Translated, it gives CASSPPQRGEETQYF. This rearrangement joins TRBV7-2 to TRBJ2-5, with TRBD2 identical over 9 bases. Germline V gene lookup returns CDR1 SGHTA and CDR2 FQGNSA. Trimming took 5 bases from V and 3 from J; bases not matched to a gene: 7. The CDR3 spans 15 residues.

The chain is built from TRBV7-9 and TRBJ1-2; D is undetermined. Trimming removed 1 base from V and 3 bases from J, with 9 bases in between. The V gene's germline CDR1 is SEHNR and CDR2 FQNEAQ (reference sequence). The CDR3 runs 14 residues. CDR3 sequence: CASSLVTYHYGYTF. CDR3 sequence (DNA): TGTGCCAGCAGCTTAGTTACATACCACTATGGCTACACCTTC.

This clonotype occurred a few times. The rearrangement links TRBV20-1 to TRBJ2-7; D unclear. Germline assignment: CDR1 DFQATT and CDR2 SNEGSKA (reference sequence). Trimming took off 5 bases at V and 7 bases at J, with 12 bases between the two ends. The CDR3 is made up of 11 amino acids. CDR3 nucleotides: TGCAGTGCTTGGTCATTGGGTGAGCAGTACTTC. It is translated as CSAWSLGEQYF.

This clonotype was observed a few times. The V and J genes are TRBV20-1 and TRBJ1-5; D is perhaps TRBD1 (5 bases). The CDR3 extends over 17 amino acids. V lost 0 bases to trimming and J lost 5 bases, with 20 bases between them. Germline V gives CDR1 DFQATT, CDR2 SNEGSKA (reference sequence). CDR3 DNA sequence: TGCAGTGCTAGAGACCCCTGGGGCAGGGTTGACGATCAGCCCCAGCATTTT. Encoded protein: CSARDPWGRVDDQPQHF.

This clonotype was observed a handful of times. V is TRBV12-3 or TRBV12-4 and J is TRBJ2-5; D is undetermined. The CDR3 has 10 residues. Trimming took off 7 bases at V and 5 bases at J, with 5 bases between the two ends. The CDR3 DNA sequence: TGTGCCAGCAACTGTGAGACCCAGTACTTC. It specifies CASNCETQYF.

The genes are TRBV9 and TRBJ1-5, with TRBD1 matching over 7 bases. V trimming: 3 bases; J trimming: 9 bases; junction bases outside the gene matches: 9. CDR1 is SGDLS and CDR2 is YYNGEE in the germline V gene. The CDR3 contains 14 residues. CDR3 sequence: CASSATGTHRPQHF. CDR3 bases: TGTGCCAGCAGCGCGACAGGGACCCATCGGCCCCAGCATTTT.

The table lists this clonotype with a few counts. The rearrangement joins TRBV6-1 to TRBJ1-4, with D unresolved. V was cut by 6 bases and J by 10 bases, with 15 bases left in between. The CDR3 covers 13 residues. Germline loops: CDR1 MNHNS, CDR2 SASEGT. The CDR3 sequence: CASRLSGPGKLFF. The DNA of the CDR3 is TGTGCCAGCAGACTCTCCGGACCGGGAAAACTGTTTTTT.